These T cell receptor beta chains were read from a single sample in a study of human T cells and chemical hapten exposure. TCRdb analysed the RACE reads with MiXCR anew, one entry per CDR3 protein. Here the sample spans some 39,000 distinct CDR3 sequences, 7.6% being singletons. Source: whole blood, taken in connection with sensitization to the hapten diphenylcyclopropenone (DPC). All receptors come from a woman between 50 and 59 years old with alopecia areata. Some clones in this sample may be carry-over from other donors' samples. CDR3s include the opening cysteine and the closing phenylalanine or tryptophan. D genes are given only for firm matches. Not every row has a clone size; where given, it reads once, few, many or a size class.

v_gene,d_gene,abundance,j_gene,CDR3aa,CDR3nt
TRBV7-2,.,many,TRBJ2-6,CASSLRGSSGANVLTF,TGTGCCAGCAGCTTAAGGGGGAGCTCTGGGGCCAACGTCCTGACTTTC
TRBV29-1,.,many,TRBJ2-3,CSVSTGLSTDTQYF,TGCAGCGTTTCCACAGGATTAAGCACAGATACGCAGTATTTT
TRBV12-3/TRBV12-4,TRBD2,many,TRBJ2-7,CASSLGRLAGAEQYF,TGTGCCAGCAGTTTAGGGCGGCTAGCGGGAGCCGAGCAGTACTTC
TRBV29-1,TRBD1,.,TRBJ1-2,CSASTGLDYGYTF,TGCAGCGCTTCGACAGGGTTAGACTATGGCTACACCTTC
TRBV20-1,.,many,TRBJ2-7,CSARGSGGSYEQYF,TGCAGTGCTAGGGGGTCAGGCGGATCCTACGAGCAGTACTTC
TRBV12-3/TRBV12-4,TRBD2,few,TRBJ2-7,CVSPLGLAGVYEQYF,TGTGTCAGCCCCTTGGGACTAGCGGGAGTCTACGAGCAGTACTTC
TRBV3-1,TRBD2,many,TRBJ2-1,CASSPSGASLVEQFF,TGTGCCAGCAGCCCAAGCGGGGCCTCGCTGGTCGAGCAGTTCTTC
TRBV29-1,.,many,TRBJ1-1,CSVNRMNTEAFF,TGCAGCGTTAACAGAATGAACACTGAAGCTTTCTTT
TRBV19,TRBD1,many,TRBJ2-7,CASSRDRGPNEQYF,TGTGCCAGTAGTCGGGACAGGGGGCCCAACGAGCAGTACTTC
TRBV7-2,.,many,TRBJ1-5,CASSFYSGSNQPQHF,TGTGCCAGCAGCTTCTACAGTGGGAGCAATCAGCCCCAGCATTTT
TRBV5-1,TRBD2,few,TRBJ2-7,CASSPGVAGAGYEQYF,TGCGCCAGCAGCCCCGGGGTAGCCGGAGCGGGGTACGAGCAGTACTTC
TRBV2,.,many,TRBJ2-6,CASSPDSSGANVLTF,TGTGCCAGCAGCCCTGACAGCTCTGGGGCCAACGTCCTGACTTTC
TRBV6-6,.,many,TRBJ1-1,CASSPSGRNTEAFF,TGTGCCAGCAGTCCCTCCGGGAGGAACACTGAAGCTTTCTTT
TRBV11-2,TRBD2,many,TRBJ2-1,CASSSAGGPWNEQFF,TGTGCCAGCAGCTCAGCGGGGGGACCTTGGAATGAGCAGTTCTTC
TRBV27,.,many,TRBJ2-1,CASSSPAGPLGNEQFF,TGTGCCAGCAGTTCCCCAGCAGGTCCCCTCGGGAATGAGCAGTTCTTC
TRBV5-4,.,few,TRBJ2-5,CASSPSSRETQYF,TGTGCCAGCAGTCCTAGTTCCCGGGAGACCCAGTACTTC
TRBV18,TRBD2,many,TRBJ2-1,CASSAPGLAGGLSPYNEQFF,TGTGCCAGCTCAGCTCCGGGACTAGCGGGAGGTCTTAGCCCCTACAATGAGCAGTTCTTC